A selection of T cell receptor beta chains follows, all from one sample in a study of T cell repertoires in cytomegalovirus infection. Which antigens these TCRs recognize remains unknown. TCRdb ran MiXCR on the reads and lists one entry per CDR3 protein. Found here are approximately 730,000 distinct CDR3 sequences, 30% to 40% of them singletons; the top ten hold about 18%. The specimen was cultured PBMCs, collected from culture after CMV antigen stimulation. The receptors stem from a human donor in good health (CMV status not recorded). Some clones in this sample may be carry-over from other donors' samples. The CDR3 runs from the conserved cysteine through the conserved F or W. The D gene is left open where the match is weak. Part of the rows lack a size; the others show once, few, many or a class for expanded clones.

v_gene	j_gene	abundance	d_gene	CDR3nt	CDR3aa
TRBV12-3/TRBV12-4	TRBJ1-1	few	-	TGTGCCAGCAGCTTCGGGGGCCCAAGGACGACGCCTTTCTTT	CASSFGGPRTTPFF
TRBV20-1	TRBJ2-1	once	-	TGCAGTGCTCCCCGGGACTCTATATACAATGAGCAGTTCTTC	CSAPRDSIYNEQFF
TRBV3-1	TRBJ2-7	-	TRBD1	TGTGCCAGCAGCCAACCCGGACCAGGGGGCGAGCAGTACTTC	CASSQPGPGGEQYF
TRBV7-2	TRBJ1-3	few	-	TGTGCCAGCAGCCAGATCGACGGAAACACCATATATTTT	CASSQIDGNTIYF
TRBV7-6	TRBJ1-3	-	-	TGTGCCAGCAGCTTAGTTGGAGGCAGGAGTGAAAACACCATATATTTT	CASSLVGGRSENTIYF
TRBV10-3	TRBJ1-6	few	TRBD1	TGTGCCATAGGGACAGGGCCAGGGTCACCCCTCCACTTT	CAIGTGPGSPLHF
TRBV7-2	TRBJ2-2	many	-	TGTGCCAGCAGCTTAATTACGGGAGCGGGCACCGGGGAGCTGTTTTTT	CASSLITGAGTGELFF
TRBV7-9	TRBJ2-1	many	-	TGTGCCAGCAGCCAAATTTACAATGAGCAGTTCTTC	CASSQIYNEQFF
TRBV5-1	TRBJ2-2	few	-	TGCGCCAGCAGCTTGCGTGGGTCTCCCGGGGAGCTGTTTTTT	CASSLRGSPGELFF
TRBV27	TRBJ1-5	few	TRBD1	TGTGCCAGCCGACAGGGAACAACTCAACTCAACAATCAGCCCCAGCATTTT	CASRQGTTQLNNQPQHF
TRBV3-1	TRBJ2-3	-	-	TGTGCCAGCAGCCATTCCGGGACGGGCAACACAGATACGCAGTATTTT	CASSHSGTGNTDTQYF
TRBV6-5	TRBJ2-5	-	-	TGTGCCAGCAGTTACTCGACTCGCCATGGGGAGACCCAGTACTTC	CASSYSTRHGETQYF
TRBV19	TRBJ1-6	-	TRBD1	TGTGCCATTCGGACAGGGCCAAATGAAAATTCACCCCTCCACTTT	CAIRTGPNENSPLHF
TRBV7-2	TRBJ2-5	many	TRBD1	TGTGCCAGCAGCCGGGACAGAGAGACCCAGTACTTC	CASSRDRETQYF
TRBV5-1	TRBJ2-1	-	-	TGCGCCAGCAGCGGGGCCCATCCCCGCGGAAATGAGCAGTTCTTC	CASSGAHPRGNEQFF
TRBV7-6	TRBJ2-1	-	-	TGTGCCAGCAGCCCCCTATGGGCTAACCGTAACGATGAGCAGTTCTTC	CASSPLWANRNDEQFF
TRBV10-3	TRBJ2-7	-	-	TGTGCCATCAGTGGGAGGGGGCGCATCTACGAGCAGTACTTC	CAISGRGRIYEQYF
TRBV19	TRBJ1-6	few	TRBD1	TGTGCCAGTAGCGAGGACAGGGGTAATTCACCCCTCCACTTT	CASSEDRGNSPLHF
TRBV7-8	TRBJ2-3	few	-	TGTGCCAGCAGCTCCTGGACCCTCGAAGGTACGCAGTATTTT	CASSSWTLEGTQYF
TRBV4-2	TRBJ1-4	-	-	TGTGCCAGCAGCCAAGACGCACCGGTAACTAATGAAAAACTGTTTTTT	CASSQDAPVTNEKLFF
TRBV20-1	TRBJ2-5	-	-	TGCAGTGCTAGAGAGTACGGGTACCAAGAGACCCAGTACTTC	CSAREYGYQETQYF
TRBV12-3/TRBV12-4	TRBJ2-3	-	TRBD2	TGTGCCAGCAGCCGCGGGGGGAAGGATACGCAGTATTTT	CASSRGGKDTQYF
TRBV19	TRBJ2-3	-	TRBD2	TGTGCCAGTAGCCGGGGGGCTAGCGGGATTCCAGATACGCAGTATTTT	CASSRGASGIPDTQYF
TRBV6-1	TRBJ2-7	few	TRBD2	TGTGCCAGTACCCTACGGGAGGGGTACGAGCAGTACTTC	CASTLREGYEQYF
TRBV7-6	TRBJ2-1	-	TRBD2	TGTGCCAGCAGCCCCCCGGGGGGTTTGGGCTACAATGAGCAGTTCTTC	CASSPPGGLGYNEQFF
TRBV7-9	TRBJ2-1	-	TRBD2	TGTGCCAGCAGCTTATACGGGAGGGCTGAAGATGAGCAGTTCTTC	CASSLYGRAEDEQFF
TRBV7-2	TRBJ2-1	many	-	TGTGCCAGCAGCTTGGCCGGGACAACCTACAATGAGCAGTTCTTC	CASSLAGTTYNEQFF
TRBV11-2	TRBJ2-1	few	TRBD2	TGTGCCAGCAGCGCCGGGGGGGGATCCTACAATGAGCAGTTCTTC	CASSAGGGSYNEQFF
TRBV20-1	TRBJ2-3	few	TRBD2	TGCAGTGCTCCCCCGATAGCGGGGCCAGATACGCAGTATTTT	CSAPPIAGPDTQYF
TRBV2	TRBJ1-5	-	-	TGTGCCAGCAGTGGGGAGAGGCAGCCCCAGCATTTT	CASSGERQPQHF
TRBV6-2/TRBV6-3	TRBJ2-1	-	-	TGTGCCAGCAGTTACGACCAGCATGCCTACAATGAGCAGTTCTTC	CASSYDQHAYNEQFF
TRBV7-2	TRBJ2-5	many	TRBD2	TGTGCCAGCAGCCCACACACCCCGAGCACCACGGGACTAGCGGGCTTAGAGACCCAGTACTTC	CASSPHTPSTTGLAGLETQYF
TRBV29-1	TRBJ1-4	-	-	TGCAGCGTTCTCCAGGGACTCCATAATGAAAAACTGTTTTTT	CSVLQGLHNEKLFF
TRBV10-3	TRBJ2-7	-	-	TGTGCCATCAGTGGCGGGGATAACAGGGTAGGGTCCTACGAGCAGTACTTC	CAISGGDNRVGSYEQYF
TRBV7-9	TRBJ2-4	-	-	TGTGCCAGCAGCCCCCGGACGGTAGCCAAAAACATTCAGTACTTC	CASSPRTVAKNIQYF
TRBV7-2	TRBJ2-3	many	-	TGTGCCAGCAGCAAACAGATGGGGCCCACAGATACGCAGTATTTT	CASSKQMGPTDTQYF
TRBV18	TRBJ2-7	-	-	TGTGCCAGCTCACCACGTTGGGGACACGAGCGGGAGTCGCAGGGGGACGAGCAGTACTTC	CASSPRWGHERESQGDEQYF
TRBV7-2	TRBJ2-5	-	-	TGTGCCAGCAGCTTAGACCGGATCCAAGAGACCCAGTACTTC	CASSLDRIQETQYF
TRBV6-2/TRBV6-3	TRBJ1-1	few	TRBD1	TGTGCCACCTCCTCAGGGGGGACTGAAGCTTTCTTT	CATSSGGTEAFF
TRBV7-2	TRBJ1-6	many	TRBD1	TGTGCCAGCAGCTGGACAGGGAACAATTCACCCCTCCACTTT	CASSWTGNNSPLHF